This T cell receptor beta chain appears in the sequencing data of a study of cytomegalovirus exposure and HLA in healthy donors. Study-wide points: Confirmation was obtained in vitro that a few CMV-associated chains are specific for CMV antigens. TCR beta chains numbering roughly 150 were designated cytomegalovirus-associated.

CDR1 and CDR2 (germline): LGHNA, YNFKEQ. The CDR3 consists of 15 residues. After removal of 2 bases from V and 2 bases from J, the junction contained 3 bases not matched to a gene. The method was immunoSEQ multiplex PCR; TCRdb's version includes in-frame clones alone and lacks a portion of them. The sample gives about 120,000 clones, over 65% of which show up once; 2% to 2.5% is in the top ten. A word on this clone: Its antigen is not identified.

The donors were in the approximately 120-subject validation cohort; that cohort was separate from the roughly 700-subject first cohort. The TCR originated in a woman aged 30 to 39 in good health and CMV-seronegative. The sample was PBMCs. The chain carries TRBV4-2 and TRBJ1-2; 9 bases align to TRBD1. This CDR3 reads CASSQTGTGNYGYTF. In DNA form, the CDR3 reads TGTGCCAGCAGCCAAACCGGGACAGGGAACTATGGCTACACCTTC.